The rows below give T cell receptor beta chains drawn from one sample of a study of technical replicates of blood from several donors. Assay used: immunoSEQ multiplex PCR; TCRdb lists only in-frame clones, some missing. Found here are tens of thousands of clones, just over 90% of them singletons; the top ten hold approximately 0.25%. The specimen was T cells isolated from PBMCs. These receptors came from a human donor in good health. CDR3s include the opening cysteine and the closing phenylalanine or tryptophan. D genes are given only for firm matches. Clone size is not always given. Where it is, it says once, few, many or a class for expanded clones.

>NA|TRBV6-1|TRBJ1-5|NA
TGTGCCAGCAGTGAAGGGGGGACTAATCAGCCCCAGCATTTT
CASSEGGTNQPQHF
>TRBD1|TRBV5-1|TRBJ2-3|NA
TGCGCCAGCAGCTTTGGGACAGGGAGGTGGGCAGATACGCAGTATTTT
CASSFGTGRWADTQYF
>NA|TRBV6-1|TRBJ1-4|once
TGTGCCAGCAGTGAAGCGCTTCAGGGGGAAAAACTGTTTTTT
CASSEALQGEKLFF
>TRBD1|TRBV13|TRBJ2-5|NA
TGTGCCAGCAGCTCCGACAGGGGGCCGGATCAAGAGACCCAGTACTTC
CASSSDRGPDQETQYF
>TRBD2|TRBV4-1|TRBJ2-7|NA
TGCGCCAGCAGCCATGATTTCGAGCGGGAGCTCGACGAGCAGTACTTC
CASSHDFERELDEQYF
>NA|TRBV10-3|TRBJ2-7|once
TGTGCCATCTCCCCTATGGGAGTTCACGAGCAGTACTTC
CAISPMGVHEQYF
>TRBD2|TRBV5-4|TRBJ2-7|NA
TGTGCCAGCAGCTTGGCGGGACTAAACGAGCAGTACTTC
CASSLAGLNEQYF
>TRBD1|TRBV11-2|TRBJ2-2|NA
TGTGCCAGCAGCTTAGGGAACAGGGGTAATCCCGGGGAGCTGTTTTTT
CASSLGNRGNPGELFF
>NA|TRBV19|TRBJ1-5|NA
TGTGCCAGTAGTATAGGAGGGTATAGCAATCAGCCCCAGCATTTT
CASSIGGYSNQPQHF
>NA|TRBV19|TRBJ2-1|NA
TGTGCCAGTAGTATAGACAGGGGTCAGGGTGAGCAGTTCTTC
CASSIDRGQGEQFF
>NA|TRBV5-1|TRBJ2-7|NA
TGCGCCAGCAGCTTGTCCCAGGGGAGAGATTACGAGCAGTACTTC
CASSLSQGRDYEQYF
>NA|TRBV10-1|TRBJ1-2|NA
TGCGCCAGCAGTGAGAGTACGTCTATCGGCTACACCTTC
CASSESTSIGYTF
>NA|TRBV15|TRBJ1-5|NA
TGTGCCACCAGCAGAGATAGCACACAAGATCAGCCCCAGCATTTT
CATSRDSTQDQPQHF
>NA|TRBV7-6|TRBJ1-1|few
TGTGCCAGCAGCCCAGGAACCGGGGGCACTGAAGCTTTCTTT
CASSPGTGGTEAFF
>TRBD2|TRBV5-5|TRBJ2-1|NA
TGTGCCAGCAGCTTGATGGCGGGAGCCTACAATGAGCAGTTCTTC
CASSLMAGAYNEQFF
>NA|TRBV4-1|TRBJ2-7|NA
TGCGCCAGCAGCCCAAGACTACCCTCCTACGAGCAGTACTTC
CASSPRLPSYEQYF
>TRBD2|TRBV19|TRBJ2-7|NA
TGTGCCAGTTCGGGACTAGCATCGTTCCCGTCCTACGAGCAGTACTTC
CASSGLASFPSYEQYF
>TRBD2|TRBV7-6|TRBJ2-1|once
TGTGCCAGCAGCTTGTATAGCGGGATAACCTCCTACAATGAGCAGTTCTTC
CASSLYSGITSYNEQFF
>NA|TRBV28|TRBJ2-7|NA
TGTGCCAGCAGTCCTTCACAGGGTGGGCCCTACGAGCAGTACTTC
CASSPSQGGPYEQYF
>NA|TRBV6-5|TRBJ2-2|once
TGTGCCGCCCGACGGGGGAGAGCTAACACCGGGGAGCTGTTTTTT
CAARRGRANTGELFF
>TRBD1|TRBV10-3|TRBJ1-2|NA
TGTGCCATCAGTGAGCCGACAGGGGAGGTTGTTGGCTATGGCTACACCTTC
CAISEPTGEVVGYGYTF
>NA|TRBV7-9|TRBJ2-7|NA
TGTGCCAGCAGCTTAGCGGTGTCTAGTGGCTCTAACGAGCAGTACTTC
CASSLAVSSGSNEQYF
>TRBD2|TRBV28|TRBJ2-7|NA
TGTGCCAGCAGTTTACGTAATCTAGCGGGAGGACCCTACGAGCAGTACTTC
CASSLRNLAGGPYEQYF
>TRBD1|TRBV9|TRBJ1-1|once
TGTGCCAGCAGCGCCGGGACAGGGGGGAACACTGAAGCTTTCTTT
CASSAGTGGNTEAFF
>TRBD1|TRBV11-2|TRBJ2-7|NA
TGTGCCAGCAGCTTATTCCAGACAGGGGGTTGGTACGAGCAGTACTTC
CASSLFQTGGWYEQYF
>NA|TRBV19|TRBJ1-1|NA
TGTGCCAGTAGTCAATACCAGGGAAACACTGAAGCTTTCTTT
CASSQYQGNTEAFF
>NA|TRBV21-1|TRBJ2-3|NA
TGTGCCAGCAGCCTTCACTCCCCGGGACAGGGGCTCGCAGATACGCAGTATTTT
CASSLHSPGQGLADTQYF
>NA|TRBV5-1|TRBJ2-7|NA
TGCGCCAGCAGCTTGTCCAGGGCTAGCTCCTACGAGCAGTACTTC
CASSLSRASSYEQYF
>NA|TRBV6-5|TRBJ2-1|NA
TGTGCCAGCAGTGGGGGGAGGGGGTTGTACAATGAGCAGTTCTTC
CASSGGRGLYNEQFF
>TRBD2|TRBV28|TRBJ2-1|NA
TGTGCCAGCAGTGGTTGGGGTAGCGGGAGGGGGAATGAGCAGTTCTTC
CASSGWGSGRGNEQFF
>NA|TRBV7-9|TRBJ1-5|few
TGTGCCAGCAGCCGGGCGCAGGGAAAGGATCAGCCCCAGCATTTT
CASSRAQGKDQPQHF
>NA|TRBV30|TRBJ2-3|NA
TGTGCCTGGGGTCGGGGTGCTATCACAGATACGCAGTATTTT
CAWGRGAITDTQYF
>NA|TRBV5-1|TRBJ1-4|NA
TGCGCCAGCAGGGAGCCGTCCGGGGAAAAACTGTTTTTT
CASREPSGEKLFF
>NA|TRBV19|TRBJ2-2|NA
TGTGCCAGTACCCGGGAGTGGAACACCGGGGAGCTGTTTTTT
CASTREWNTGELFF
>TRBD2|TRBV19|TRBJ2-7|few
TGTGCCAGTAGTAGATCGGTACTAGCGGGAGGGCTCTACGAGCAGTACTTC
CASSRSVLAGGLYEQYF
>NA|TRBV12-2|TRBJ1-5|NA
TGTGCAAGTCGCTTAGCGCTTTATGGTCAGAGCAATCAGCCCCAGCATTTT
CASRLALYGQSNQPQHF
>NA|TRBV6-6|TRBJ2-2|NA
TGTGCCAGCGCCTCGCGAGCGAACACCGGGGAGCTGTTTTTT
CASASRANTGELFF
>NA|TRBV14|TRBJ2-7|NA
TGTGCCAGCAGCCCGCCCGGGCAGGGTGTTTACGAGCAGTACTTC
CASSPPGQGVYEQYF
>TRBD2|TRBV15|TRBJ2-5|NA
TGTGCCACCAGCAGAGTTCTTGGACTAGCGGGCGTGACCCAGTACTTC
CATSRVLGLAGVTQYF
>TRBD1|TRBV7-9|TRBJ1-1|few
TGTGCCAGCAGAGCAGCCTCCGGGACAGAAAAGAACACTGAAGCTTTCTTT
CASRAASGTEKNTEAFF
>TRBD2|TRBV28|TRBJ2-1|NA
TGTGCCAGCAGTAGAGGACTAGCGGGAGACAATGAGCAGTTCTTC
CASSRGLAGDNEQFF
>TRBD1|TRBV7-9|TRBJ1-1|NA
TGTGCCAGCAGCTTAAGGGGGCCTGAAGCTTTCTTT
CASSLRGPEAFF
>TRBD2|TRBV6-1|TRBJ2-7|NA
TGTGCCAGCAGTGAATGGACTAGCGGTCCCTACGAGCAGTACTTC
CASSEWTSGPYEQYF
>TRBD1|TRBV7-9|TRBJ1-3|NA
TGTGCCAGCAGCCTACAGGGGCTAAACTCTGGAAACACCATATATTTT
CASSLQGLNSGNTIYF
>TRBD2|TRBV7-9|TRBJ2-1|NA
TGTGCCAGCAGCTCCTCTCTCGCGGGGGGGAACAATGAGCAGTTCTTC
CASSSSLAGGNNEQFF
>NA|TRBV27|TRBJ2-2|NA
TGTGCCAGCAGTCGAGAGGGTGGGATCCCGAACACCGGGGAGCTGTTTTTT
CASSREGGIPNTGELFF
>NA|TRBV10-1|TRBJ1-5|NA
TGCGCCAGCAGTGAAGGAGACGGGGAAGCCCAGCATTTT
CASSEGDGEAQHF
>TRBD2|TRBV2|TRBJ2-5|NA
TGTGCCAGCAGGGGTAGCGGGGGGGGAGAGACCCAGTACTTC
CASRGSGGGETQYF
>TRBD1|TRBV4-1|TRBJ1-2|NA
TGCGCCAGCAGCCAAAAAGGAGGGGGCCCGAGCTATGGCTACACCTTC
CASSQKGGGPSYGYTF
>NA|TRBV2|TRBJ1-2|NA
TGTGCCAGCAGTGAAAGTGCCCGCGACAGCTCAACCTACACCTTC
CASSESARDSSTYTF
>TRBD1|TRBV5-6|TRBJ1-1|NA
TGTGCCAGCAGCTTGATACTCACCGGGACAGGGGGCCTAGCTTTCTTT
CASSLILTGTGGLAFF
>NA|TRBV4-1|TRBJ2-3|NA
TGCGCCAGCAGCCAAGATCGACAGAATACGCAGTATTTT
CASSQDRQNTQYF
>NA|TRBV18|TRBJ2-7|NA
TGTGCCAGCTCATCCCAGGATGGCTACGAGCAGTACTTC
CASSSQDGYEQYF
>NA|TRBV5-8|TRBJ2-7|NA
TGTGCCAGCAGCTGGGCGCTACGCCTTTACTTC
CASSWALRLYF
>TRBD2|TRBV5-1|TRBJ2-5|NA
TGCGCCAGCAGCTTGGGACCGGGACTAGCAGTAGCGGAGACCCAGTACTTC
CASSLGPGLAVAETQYF
>NA|TRBV28|TRBJ2-3|NA
TGTGCCAGCAGTTCGGGAATTTTTCAGTATTTT
CASSSGIFQYF
>NA|TRBV5-1|TRBJ1-1|few
TGCGCCAGCAGCTTCGGGGGTTTCATGAACACTGAAGCTTTCTTT
CASSFGGFMNTEAFF
>NA|TRBV28|TRBJ1-2|NA
TGTGCCAGCAGTCCCGCGTTGGGGGCGCTTGGCTACACCTTC
CASSPALGALGYTF